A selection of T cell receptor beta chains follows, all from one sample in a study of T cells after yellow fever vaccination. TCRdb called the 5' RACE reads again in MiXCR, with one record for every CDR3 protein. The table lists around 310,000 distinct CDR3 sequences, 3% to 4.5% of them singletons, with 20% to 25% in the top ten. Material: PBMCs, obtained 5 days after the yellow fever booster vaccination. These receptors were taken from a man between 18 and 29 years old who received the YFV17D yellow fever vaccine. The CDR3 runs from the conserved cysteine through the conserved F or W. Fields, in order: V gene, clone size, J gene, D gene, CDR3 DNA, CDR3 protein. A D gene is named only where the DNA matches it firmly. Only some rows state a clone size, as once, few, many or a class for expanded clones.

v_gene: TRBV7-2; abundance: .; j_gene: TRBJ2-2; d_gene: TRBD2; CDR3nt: TGTGCCAGCAGCTTAGCTAGCGGGGGGGCAATCGGGGAGCTGTTTTTT; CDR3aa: CASSLASGGAIGELFF
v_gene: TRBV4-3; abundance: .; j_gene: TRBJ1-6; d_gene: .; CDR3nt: TGCGCCAGCAGCCATGAGGGGGTCTCACCCCTCCACTTT; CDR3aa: CASSHEGVSPLHF
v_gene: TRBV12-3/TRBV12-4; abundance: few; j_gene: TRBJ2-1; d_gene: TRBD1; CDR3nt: TGTGCCAGCAGGTCCAGCAGGGGGCCCGGCAATGAGCAGTTCTTC; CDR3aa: CASRSSRGPGNEQFF
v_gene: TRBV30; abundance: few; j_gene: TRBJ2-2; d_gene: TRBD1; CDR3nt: TGTGCCGGGGGCAGGGGGTACACCGGGGAGCTGTTTTTT; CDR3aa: CAGGRGYTGELFF
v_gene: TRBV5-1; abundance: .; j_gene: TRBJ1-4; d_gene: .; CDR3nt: TGCGCCAGCAGTTTCTCACCCGCAACTAATGAAAAACTGTTTTTT; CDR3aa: CASSFSPATNEKLFF
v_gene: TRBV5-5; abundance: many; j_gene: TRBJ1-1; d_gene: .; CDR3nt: TGTGCCAGCAGCTCTTTGACAGTGAACACTGAAGCTTTCTTT; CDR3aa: CASSSLTVNTEAFF
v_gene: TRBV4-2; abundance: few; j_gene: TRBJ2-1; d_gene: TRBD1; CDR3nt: TGTGCCAGCAGCCAAGATCAGGGGACAGGGACCAATGAGCAGTTCTTC; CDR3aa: CASSQDQGTGTNEQFF
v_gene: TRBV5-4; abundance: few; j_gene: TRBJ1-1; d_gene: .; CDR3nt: TGTGCCAGCAGCAACTACTCCTCGGGACGGAAAGCTTTCTTT; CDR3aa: CASSNYSSGRKAFF
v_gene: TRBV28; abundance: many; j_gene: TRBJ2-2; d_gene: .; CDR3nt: TGTGCCAGCAGGGTAATAGGCGGGGAGCTGTTTTTT; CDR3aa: CASRVIGGELFF
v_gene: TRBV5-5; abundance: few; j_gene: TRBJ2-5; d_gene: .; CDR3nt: TGTGCCAGCAGCTTCAGGAGAGAGACCCAGTACTTC; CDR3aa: CASSFRRETQYF
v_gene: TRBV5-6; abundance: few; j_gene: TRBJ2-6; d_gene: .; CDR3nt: TGTGCCAGCAGCTTTCCCTCTGGGGCCAACGTCCTGACTTTC; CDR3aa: CASSFPSGANVLTF
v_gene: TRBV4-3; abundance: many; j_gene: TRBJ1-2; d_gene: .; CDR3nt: TGCGCCAGCAGCCAAGATCAACAGGCGAGAGGCTACACCTTC; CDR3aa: CASSQDQQARGYTF
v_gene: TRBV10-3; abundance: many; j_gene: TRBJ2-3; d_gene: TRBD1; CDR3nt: TGTGCCATCAGTGCGGGACAGGGGTCAGATACGCAGTATTTT; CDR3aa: CAISAGQGSDTQYF
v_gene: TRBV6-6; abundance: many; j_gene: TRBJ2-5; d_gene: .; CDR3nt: TGTGCCAGCAAGTCCCGGGGTCACCAAGAGACCCAGTACTTC; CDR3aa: CASKSRGHQETQYF
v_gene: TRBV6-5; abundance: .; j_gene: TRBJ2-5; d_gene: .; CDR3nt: TGTGCCAGCAGTTACTCTGGTTGGGCGCTCACCCAAGAGACCCAGTACTTC; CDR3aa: CASSYSGWALTQETQYF
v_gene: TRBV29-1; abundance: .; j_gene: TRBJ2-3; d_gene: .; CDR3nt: TGCAGCGTTGTATCTCGGATGAGGGTAGCAGATACGCAGTATTTT; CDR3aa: CSVVSRMRVADTQYF
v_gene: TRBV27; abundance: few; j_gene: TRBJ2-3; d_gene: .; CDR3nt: TGTGCCAGCAGTTCCGGGACCGGACGTACAGATACGCAGTATTTT; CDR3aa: CASSSGTGRTDTQYF
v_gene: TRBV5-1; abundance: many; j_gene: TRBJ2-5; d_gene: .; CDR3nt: TGCGCCAGCAGCTTGATGGGGGTAGGGGAGACCCAGTACTTC; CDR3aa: CASSLMGVGETQYF
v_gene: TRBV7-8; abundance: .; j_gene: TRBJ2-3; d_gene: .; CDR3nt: TGTGCCAGCAGCTCCCCCTCTCGATTCCTCCGCACAGATACGCAGTATTTT; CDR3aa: CASSSPSRFLRTDTQYF
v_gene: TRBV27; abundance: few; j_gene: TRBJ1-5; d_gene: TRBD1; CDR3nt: TGTGCCAGCAGTTTGACAGGGCCGAGCAATCAGCCCCAGCATTTT; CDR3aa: CASSLTGPSNQPQHF
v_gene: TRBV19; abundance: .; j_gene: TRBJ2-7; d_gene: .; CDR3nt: TGTGCCAGTAGTAATGACAGAGGACGGAACCGCTACGAGCAGTACTTC; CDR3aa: CASSNDRGRNRYEQYF
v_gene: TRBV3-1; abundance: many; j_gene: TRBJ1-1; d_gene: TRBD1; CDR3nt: TGTGCCAGCAGCCAACACAGGGGCGTAGTGAACACTGAAGCTTTCTTT; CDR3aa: CASSQHRGVVNTEAFF
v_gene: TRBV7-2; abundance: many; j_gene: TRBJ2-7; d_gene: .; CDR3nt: TGTGCCAGCAGCCGCCCTGTGACCGTGGGGGGGCCCTACGAGCAGTACTTC; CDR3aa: CASSRPVTVGGPYEQYF
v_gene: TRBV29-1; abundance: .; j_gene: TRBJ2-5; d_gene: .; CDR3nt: TGCAGCGCCGCGACGGAGACCCAGTACTTC; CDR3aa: CSAATETQYF
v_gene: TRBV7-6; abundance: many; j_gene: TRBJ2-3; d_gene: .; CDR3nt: TGTGCCAGCAGCTTAGGCCAATCGGGGTTGTCAGATACGCAGTATTTT; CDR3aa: CASSLGQSGLSDTQYF
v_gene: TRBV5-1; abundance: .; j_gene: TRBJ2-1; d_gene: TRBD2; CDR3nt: TGCGCCAGCAGGGCCGGGGACTACCTCTACAATGAGCAGTTCTTC; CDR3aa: CASRAGDYLYNEQFF
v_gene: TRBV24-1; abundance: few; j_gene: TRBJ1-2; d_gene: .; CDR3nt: TGTGCCACCAGTCGGGTTGCTTATGGCTACACCTTC; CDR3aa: CATSRVAYGYTF
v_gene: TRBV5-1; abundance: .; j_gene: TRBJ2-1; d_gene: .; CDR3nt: TGCGCCAGCAGCTTGGCGGCTGTAGATGAGCAGTTCTTC; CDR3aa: CASSLAAVDEQFF
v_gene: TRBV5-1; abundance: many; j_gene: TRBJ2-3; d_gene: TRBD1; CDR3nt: TGCGCCAGCAGCTTTGGGACAGGGAACACAGATACGCAGTATTTT; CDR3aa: CASSFGTGNTDTQYF